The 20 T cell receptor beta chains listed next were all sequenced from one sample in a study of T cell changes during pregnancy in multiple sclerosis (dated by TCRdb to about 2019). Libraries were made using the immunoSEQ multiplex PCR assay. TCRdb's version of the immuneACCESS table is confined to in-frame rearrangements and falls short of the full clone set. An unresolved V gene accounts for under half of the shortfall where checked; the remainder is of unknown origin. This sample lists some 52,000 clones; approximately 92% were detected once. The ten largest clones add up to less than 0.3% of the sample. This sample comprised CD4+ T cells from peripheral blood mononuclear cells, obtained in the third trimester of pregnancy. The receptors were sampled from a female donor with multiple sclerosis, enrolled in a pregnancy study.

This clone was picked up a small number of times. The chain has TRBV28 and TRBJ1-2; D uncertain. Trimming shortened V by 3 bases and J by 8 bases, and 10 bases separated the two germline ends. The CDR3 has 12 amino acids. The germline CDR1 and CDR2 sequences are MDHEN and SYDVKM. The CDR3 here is CASSFHPLGYTF. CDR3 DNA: TGTGCCAGCAGTTTTCACCCCCTAGGCTACACCTTC.

The CDR3: CASSEPPGIMNTEAFF. Written as DNA, the CDR3 is TGTGCCAGCAGTGAACCCCCGGGTATAATGAACACTGAAGCTTTCTTT. The chain employs TRBV6-1 and TRBJ1-1; D not resolved. This CDR3 region has 16 residues. Trimming took 2 bases from V and 0 from J, leaving 13 bases between them. The germline V gene encodes CDR1 MNHNS and CDR2 SASEGT.

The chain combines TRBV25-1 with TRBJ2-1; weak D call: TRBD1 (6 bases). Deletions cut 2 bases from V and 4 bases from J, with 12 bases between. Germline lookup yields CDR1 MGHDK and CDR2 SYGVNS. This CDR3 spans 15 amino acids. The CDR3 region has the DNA TGTGCCAGCAGTGAAACAGGGCCCTTATACAATGAGCAGTTCTTC. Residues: CASSETGPLYNEQFF.

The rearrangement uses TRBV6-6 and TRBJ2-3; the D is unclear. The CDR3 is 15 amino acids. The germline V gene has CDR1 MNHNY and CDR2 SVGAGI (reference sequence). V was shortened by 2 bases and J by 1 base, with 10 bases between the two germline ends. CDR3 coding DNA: TGTGCCAGCAGTTACGACATCTCGGGCACAGATACGCAGTATTTT. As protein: CASSYDISGTDTQYF.

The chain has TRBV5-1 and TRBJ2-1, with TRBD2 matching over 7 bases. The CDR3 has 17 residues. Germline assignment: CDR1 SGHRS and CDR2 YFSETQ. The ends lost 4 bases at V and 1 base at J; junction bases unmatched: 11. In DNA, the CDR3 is TGCGCCAGCAGCGAGACGCGTGGCGGGAGTTCCTACAATGAGCAGTTCTTC. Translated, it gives CASSETRGGSSYNEQFF.

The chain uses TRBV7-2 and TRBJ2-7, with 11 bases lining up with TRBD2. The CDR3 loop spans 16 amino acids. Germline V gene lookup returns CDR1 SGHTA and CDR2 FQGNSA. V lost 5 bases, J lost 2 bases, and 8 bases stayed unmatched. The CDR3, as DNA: TGTGCCAGCAGCCCACTCTCTAGCGGGGGGACCTACGAGCAGTACTTC. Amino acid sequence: CASSPLSSGGTYEQYF.

The CDR3 spells CASSQASGGVDTQYF. The CDR3 coding sequence is TGTGCCAGCAGCCAAGCTAGCGGGGGGGTGGATACGCAGTATTTT. This chain uses TRBV4-2 with TRBJ2-3; 12 positions match TRBD2. This CDR3 comprises 15 residues. Germline values: CDR1 LGHNA, CDR2 YNFKEQ. J was trimmed by 6 bases and V by 1 base; bases with no gene match: 2.

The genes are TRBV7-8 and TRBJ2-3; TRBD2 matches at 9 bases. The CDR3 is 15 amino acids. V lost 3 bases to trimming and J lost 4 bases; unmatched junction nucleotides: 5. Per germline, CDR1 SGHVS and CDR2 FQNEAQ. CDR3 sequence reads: CASSLGGGGADTQYF. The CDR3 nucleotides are TGTGCCAGCAGCTTGGGCGGGGGGGGCGCAGATACGCAGTATTTT.

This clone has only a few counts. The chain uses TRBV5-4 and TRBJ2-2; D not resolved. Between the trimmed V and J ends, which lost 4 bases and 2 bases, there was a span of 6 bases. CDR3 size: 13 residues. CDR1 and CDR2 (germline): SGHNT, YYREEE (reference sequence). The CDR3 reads CASSGPNTGELFF. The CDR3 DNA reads TGTGCCAGCAGCGGCCCAAACACCGGGGAGCTGTTTTTT. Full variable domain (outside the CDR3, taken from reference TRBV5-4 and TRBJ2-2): ETGVTQSPTHLIKTRGQQVTLRCSSQSGHNTVSWYQQALGQGPQFIFQYYREEENGRGNFPPRFSGLQFPNYSSELNVNALELDDSALYLCASSGPNTGELFFGEGSRLTVL.

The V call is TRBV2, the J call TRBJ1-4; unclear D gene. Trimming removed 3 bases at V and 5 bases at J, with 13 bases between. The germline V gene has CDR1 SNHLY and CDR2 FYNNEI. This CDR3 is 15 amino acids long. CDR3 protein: CASSDANSKNEKLFF. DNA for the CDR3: TGTGCCAGCAGTGACGCGAACAGTAAGAATGAAAAACTGTTTTTT.

The CDR3 DNA reads TGTGCCATCAGTACCCACCAGGGGGCGTACACTGAAGCTTTCTTT. Encoded protein: CAISTHQGAYTEAFF. The chain has TRBV10-3 and TRBJ1-1; 8 bases align to TRBD1. Germline V gene lookup returns CDR1 ENHRY and CDR2 SYGVKD. The CDR3 contains 15 residues. V dropped 5 bases and J dropped 3; count of bases not matched to a gene: 8.

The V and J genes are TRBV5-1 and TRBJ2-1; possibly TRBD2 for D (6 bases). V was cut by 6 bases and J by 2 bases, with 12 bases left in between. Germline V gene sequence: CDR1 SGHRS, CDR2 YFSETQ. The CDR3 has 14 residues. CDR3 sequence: CASTIAEPYNEQFF. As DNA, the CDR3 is TGCGCCAGCACCATAGCGGAGCCCTACAATGAGCAGTTCTTC.

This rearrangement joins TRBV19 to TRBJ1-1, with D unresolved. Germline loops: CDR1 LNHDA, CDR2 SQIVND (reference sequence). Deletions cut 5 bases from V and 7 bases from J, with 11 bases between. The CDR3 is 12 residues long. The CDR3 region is CASSHEGVEAFF. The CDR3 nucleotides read TGTGCCAGTAGTCATGAGGGAGTTGAAGCTTTCTTT.

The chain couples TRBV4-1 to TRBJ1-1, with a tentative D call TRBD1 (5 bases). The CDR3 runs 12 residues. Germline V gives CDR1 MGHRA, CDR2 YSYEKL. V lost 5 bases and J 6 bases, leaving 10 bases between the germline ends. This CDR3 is CASSAQGAEAFF. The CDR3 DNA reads TGCGCCAGCAGCGCCCAGGGCGCTGAAGCTTTCTTT.

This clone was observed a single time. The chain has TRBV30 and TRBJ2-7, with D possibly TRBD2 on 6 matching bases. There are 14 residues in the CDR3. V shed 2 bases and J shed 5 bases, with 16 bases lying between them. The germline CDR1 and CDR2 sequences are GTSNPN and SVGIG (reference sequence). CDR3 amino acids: CAWSRDSLANEQYF. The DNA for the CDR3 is TGTGCCTGGAGTCGGGACTCATTAGCAAACGAGCAGTACTTC.

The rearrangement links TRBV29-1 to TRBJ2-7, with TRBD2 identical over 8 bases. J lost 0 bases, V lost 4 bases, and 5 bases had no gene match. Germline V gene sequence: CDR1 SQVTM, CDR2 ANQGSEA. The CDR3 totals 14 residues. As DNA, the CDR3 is TGCAGCGTTGGGGCCGGGGGGGCCTCCTACGAGCAGTACTTC. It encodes CSVGAGGASYEQYF.

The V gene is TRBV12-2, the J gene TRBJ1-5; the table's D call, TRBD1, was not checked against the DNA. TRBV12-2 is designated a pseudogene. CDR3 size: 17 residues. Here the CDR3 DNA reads TGTGCAAGTCGCCTAAGACAGGGGAGGTGGGTCAATCAGCCCCAGCATTTT. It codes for CASRLRQGRWVNQPQHF.

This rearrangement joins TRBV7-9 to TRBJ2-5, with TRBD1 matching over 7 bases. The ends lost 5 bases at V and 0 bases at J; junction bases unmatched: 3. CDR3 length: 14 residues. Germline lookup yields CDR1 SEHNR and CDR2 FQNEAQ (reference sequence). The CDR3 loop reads CASSRDSYQETQYF. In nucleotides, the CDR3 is TGTGCCAGCAGCCGGGACAGCTACCAAGAGACCCAGTACTTC.

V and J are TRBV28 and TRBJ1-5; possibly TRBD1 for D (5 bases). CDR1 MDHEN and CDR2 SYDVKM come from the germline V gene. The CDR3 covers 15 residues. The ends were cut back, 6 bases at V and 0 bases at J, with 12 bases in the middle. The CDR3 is CASSNRQYSNQPQHF. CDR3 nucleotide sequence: TGTGCCAGCAGCAATCGACAGTATAGCAATCAGCCCCAGCATTTT. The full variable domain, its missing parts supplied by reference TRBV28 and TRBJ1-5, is DVKVTQSSRYLVKRTGEKVFLECVQDMDHENMFWYRQDPGLGLRLIYFSYDVKMKEKGDIPEGYSVSREKKERFSLILESASTNQTSMYLCASSNRQYSNQPQHFGDGTRLSIL.

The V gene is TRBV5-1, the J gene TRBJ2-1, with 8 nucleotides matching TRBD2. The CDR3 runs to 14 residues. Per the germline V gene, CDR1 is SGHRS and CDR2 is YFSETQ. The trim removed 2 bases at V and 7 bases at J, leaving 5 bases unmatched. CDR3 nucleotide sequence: TGCGCCAGCAGCTTAGCGGGGGATATAAATGAGCAGTTCTTC. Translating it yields CASSLAGDINEQFF.